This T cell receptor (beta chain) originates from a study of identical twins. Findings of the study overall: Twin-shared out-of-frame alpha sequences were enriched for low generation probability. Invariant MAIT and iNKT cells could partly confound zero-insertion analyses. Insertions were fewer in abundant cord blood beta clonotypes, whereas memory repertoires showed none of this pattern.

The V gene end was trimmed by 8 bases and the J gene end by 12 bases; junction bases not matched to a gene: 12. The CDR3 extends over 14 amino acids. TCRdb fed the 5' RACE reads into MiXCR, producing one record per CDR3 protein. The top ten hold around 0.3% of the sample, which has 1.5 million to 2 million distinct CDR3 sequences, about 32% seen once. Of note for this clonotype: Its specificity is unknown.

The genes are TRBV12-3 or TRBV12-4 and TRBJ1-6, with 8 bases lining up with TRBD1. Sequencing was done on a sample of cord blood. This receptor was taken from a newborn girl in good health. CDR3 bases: TGTGCCAGCGCGCTAAACAGGGGGGTAAGACCCCTCCACTTT. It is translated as CASALNRGVRPLHF.